A selection of T cell receptor beta chains follows, all from one sample in a study of memory CD4+ T cells and cytomegalovirus serostatus. The repertoire was sequenced with immunoSEQ multiplex PCR; TCRdb's copy has only in-frame clones and lacks some. This repertoire shows roughly 42,000 clones, around 80% found once; its top ten account for around 0.5%. Sequenced input: memory CD4+ T cells from blood. These TCRs come from an adult in good health and CMV-seronegative. Each CDR3 is given with its conserved first and last residue. The D gene is left open where the match is weak. Not all rows give a size; the values are once, few, many and, for expanded clones, a class.

J gene: TRBJ1-2; clone size: NA; D gene: NA; V gene: TRBV7-8; CDR3 DNA: TGTGCCAGCAGCTTAGGGACACCTAGGCTTAACTATGGCTACACCTTC; CDR3 protein: CASSLGTPRLNYGYTF
J gene: TRBJ1-6; clone size: NA; D gene: TRBD1; V gene: TRBV2; CDR3 DNA: TGTGCCGGCAGTGACCAGACAGGGTATAATTCACCCCTCCACTTT; CDR3 protein: CAGSDQTGYNSPLHF
J gene: TRBJ2-5; clone size: once; D gene: NA; V gene: TRBV10-1; CDR3 DNA: TGCGCCAGCAGTGAAGGTAGATCAGAGACCCAGTACTTC; CDR3 protein: CASSEGRSETQYF
J gene: TRBJ1-1; clone size: few; D gene: NA; V gene: TRBV21-1; CDR3 DNA: TGTGCCAGCAGCAAAGCCGACAGGGGCTGCACTGAAGCTTTCTTT; CDR3 protein: CASSKADRGCTEAFF
J gene: TRBJ2-1; clone size: NA; D gene: TRBD2; V gene: TRBV7-3; CDR3 DNA: TGTGCCAGCAGCCAAGGCGGGGGGGGTTGGAATGAGCAGTTCTTC; CDR3 protein: CASSQGGGGWNEQFF
J gene: TRBJ1-6; clone size: NA; D gene: TRBD1; V gene: TRBV5-4; CDR3 DNA: TGTGCCAGCAGCGGCCGACAGGGGGCGGGTAATTCACCCCTCCACTTT; CDR3 protein: CASSGRQGAGNSPLHF
J gene: TRBJ1-6; clone size: few; D gene: NA; V gene: TRBV6-5; CDR3 DNA: TGTGCCAGCAGTTACTCGGGGAGCTCCTATAATTCACCCCTCCACTTT; CDR3 protein: CASSYSGSSYNSPLHF
J gene: TRBJ2-7; clone size: NA; D gene: NA; V gene: TRBV11-2; CDR3 DNA: TGTGCCAGCAGCCCACAGACGACGGCCTACGAGCAGTACTTC; CDR3 protein: CASSPQTTAYEQYF
J gene: TRBJ1-4; clone size: NA; D gene: NA; V gene: TRBV10-2; CDR3 DNA: TGCGCCAGCAGCAGGGATGAAAAACTGTTTTTT; CDR3 protein: CASSRDEKLFF
J gene: TRBJ1-1; clone size: NA; D gene: NA; V gene: TRBV18; CDR3 DNA: TGTGCCAGCTCACCACAGGGAGGCACTGAAGCTTTCTTT; CDR3 protein: CASSPQGGTEAFF
J gene: TRBJ1-2; clone size: NA; D gene: NA; V gene: TRBV6-5; CDR3 DNA: TGTGCCAGCAGCCCCCGGGAGAAATCTAACTATGGCTACACCTTC; CDR3 protein: CASSPREKSNYGYTF
J gene: TRBJ1-1; clone size: NA; D gene: TRBD1; V gene: TRBV5-1; CDR3 DNA: TGCGCCAGCAGCCCGGACAGGGGAGCTGAAGCTTTCTTT; CDR3 protein: CASSPDRGAEAFF
J gene: TRBJ1-2; clone size: NA; D gene: NA; V gene: TRBV6-5; CDR3 DNA: TGTGCCAGCAGCGGAGGGGCTAACTATGGCTACACCTTC; CDR3 protein: CASSGGANYGYTF
J gene: TRBJ1-1; clone size: NA; D gene: NA; V gene: TRBV7-9; CDR3 DNA: TGTGCCAGCAGCTTACAGGGGCCAAGGGAAGCTTTCTTT; CDR3 protein: CASSLQGPREAFF
J gene: TRBJ2-3; clone size: once; D gene: TRBD1; V gene: TRBV15; CDR3 DNA: TGTGCCACCAGCACCGGGACAGACGGAAGCACAGATACGCAGTATTTT; CDR3 protein: CATSTGTDGSTDTQYF
J gene: TRBJ2-1; clone size: NA; D gene: NA; V gene: TRBV2; CDR3 DNA: TGTGCCAGCAGGGCCAGGGATGAGCAGTTCTTC; CDR3 protein: CASRARDEQFF
J gene: TRBJ1-1; clone size: NA; D gene: NA; V gene: TRBV27; CDR3 DNA: TGTGCCAGCAGTTTATCGCTCCGGGGATCTGAAGCTTTCTTT; CDR3 protein: CASSLSLRGSEAFF
J gene: TRBJ1-5; clone size: NA; D gene: NA; V gene: TRBV28; CDR3 DNA: TGTGCCGGCCGGCGTCAGCCCCAGCATTTT; CDR3 protein: CAGRRQPQHF
J gene: TRBJ2-4; clone size: NA; D gene: TRBD1; V gene: TRBV2; CDR3 DNA: TGTGCCAGCAGCCCAGGGGGAATAGCCAAAAACATTCAGTACTTC; CDR3 protein: CASSPGGIAKNIQYF
J gene: TRBJ1-2; clone size: NA; D gene: NA; V gene: TRBV4-2; CDR3 DNA: TGTGCCAGCAGCCAAGATCTTGCGGGTCTGAGTGGCTACACCTTC; CDR3 protein: CASSQDLAGLSGYTF
J gene: TRBJ2-7; clone size: NA; D gene: TRBD2; V gene: TRBV11-2; CDR3 DNA: TGTGCCAGCAGCCTTCACTTCAGCGGGGGCATTTACGAGCAGTACTTC; CDR3 protein: CASSLHFSGGIYEQYF
J gene: TRBJ1-6; clone size: NA; D gene: NA; V gene: TRBV5-6; CDR3 DNA: TGTGCCAGCAGCGCCGGGCGAGGCACCTATAATTCACCCCTCCACTTT; CDR3 protein: CASSAGRGTYNSPLHF
J gene: TRBJ1-6; clone size: NA; D gene: NA; V gene: TRBV15; CDR3 DNA: TGTGCCACCAGCAGAGACCCGGGAGCACGACTATCACCCCTCCACTTT; CDR3 protein: CATSRDPGARLSPLHF
J gene: TRBJ2-5; clone size: NA; D gene: NA; V gene: TRBV7-9; CDR3 DNA: TGTGCCAGCACCTGGGCCGAGACCCAGTACTTC; CDR3 protein: CASTWAETQYF
J gene: TRBJ1-1; clone size: NA; D gene: NA; V gene: TRBV11-2; CDR3 DNA: TGTGCCAGCAGCTCGGCAGAAAAGGGTGAAGCTTTCTTT; CDR3 protein: CASSSAEKGEAFF
J gene: TRBJ1-5; clone size: NA; D gene: NA; V gene: TRBV7-9; CDR3 DNA: TGTGCCAGCAGCCGGGATAGCAATCAGCCCCAGCATTTT; CDR3 protein: CASSRDSNQPQHF
J gene: TRBJ1-4; clone size: few; D gene: NA; V gene: TRBV28; CDR3 DNA: TGTGCCAGCAGTTTCGGCCCAACTAATGAAAAACTGTTTTTT; CDR3 protein: CASSFGPTNEKLFF
J gene: TRBJ1-5; clone size: NA; D gene: NA; V gene: TRBV7-9; CDR3 DNA: TGTGCCAGCAGCCCCTCGGGGGACACAGGAGCGCCCCAGCATTTT; CDR3 protein: CASSPSGDTGAPQHF
J gene: TRBJ2-3; clone size: NA; D gene: NA; V gene: TRBV5-5; CDR3 DNA: TGTGCCAGCCGACGGGCCCCCGCATCCACAGATACGCAGTATTTT; CDR3 protein: CASRRAPASTDTQYF
J gene: TRBJ2-7; clone size: NA; D gene: NA; V gene: TRBV11-3; CDR3 DNA: TGTGCCAGCAGCCCCGGACAGAGTTCCTACGAGCAGTACTTC; CDR3 protein: CASSPGQSSYEQYF
J gene: TRBJ1-4; clone size: few; D gene: NA; V gene: TRBV18; CDR3 DNA: TGTGCCAGCTCACCACTTAAGGGAGAGGGGAAACTGTTTTTT; CDR3 protein: CASSPLKGEGKLFF
J gene: TRBJ2-1; clone size: NA; D gene: TRBD1; V gene: TRBV11-3; CDR3 DNA: TGTGCCAGCAGCTCGCCTCGGACAGGGAAAAATGAGCAGTTCTTC; CDR3 protein: CASSSPRTGKNEQFF
J gene: TRBJ1-1; clone size: NA; D gene: NA; V gene: TRBV28; CDR3 DNA: TGTGCCAGCAGTCCTAGCCAGTTCGAAGCTTTCTTT; CDR3 protein: CASSPSQFEAFF
J gene: TRBJ1-4; clone size: NA; D gene: NA; V gene: TRBV28; CDR3 DNA: TGTGCCAGCAGTTTTTCACAGGGCGCAACTAATGAAAAACTGTTTTTT; CDR3 protein: CASSFSQGATNEKLFF
J gene: TRBJ2-1; clone size: NA; D gene: TRBD2; V gene: TRBV5-6; CDR3 DNA: TGTGCCAGCAGCTTGGGGGGGACTAGTCTGGCCAATGAGCAGTTCTTC; CDR3 protein: CASSLGGTSLANEQFF
J gene: TRBJ1-2; clone size: NA; D gene: NA; V gene: TRBV21-1; CDR3 DNA: TGTGCCAGCAGCAGGTGGACGGGACAGGGAGACGATATTGGTGGCTACACCTTC; CDR3 protein: CASSRWTGQGDDIGGYTF
J gene: TRBJ2-2; clone size: NA; D gene: TRBD1; V gene: TRBV10-3; CDR3 DNA: TGTGCCATCAGAACCGGGACAGTCAGCACCGGGGAGCTGTTTTTT; CDR3 protein: CAIRTGTVSTGELFF
J gene: TRBJ2-7; clone size: NA; D gene: NA; V gene: TRBV9; CDR3 DNA: TGTGCCAGCAGCGTAGCGGGGGCGATCTCCTACGAGCAGTACTTC; CDR3 protein: CASSVAGAISYEQYF
J gene: TRBJ1-1; clone size: NA; D gene: TRBD1; V gene: TRBV6-6; CDR3 DNA: TGTGCCAGCAGCGCTTCAGGGACAGCCAGGAACACTGAAGCTTTCTTT; CDR3 protein: CASSASGTARNTEAFF
J gene: TRBJ2-2; clone size: NA; D gene: NA; V gene: TRBV7-9; CDR3 DNA: TGTGCCAGCAGCTTTGATCAGCGCCGCGGGGAGCTGTTTTTT; CDR3 protein: CASSFDQRRGELFF
J gene: TRBJ1-3; clone size: once; D gene: NA; V gene: TRBV28; CDR3 DNA: TGTGCCAGCAGTTGGGGTCTCGGAAACACCATATATTTT; CDR3 protein: CASSWGLGNTIYF
J gene: TRBJ2-2; clone size: NA; D gene: NA; V gene: TRBV28; CDR3 DNA: TGTGCCAGCAGTACCCCATTTTCAACCGGGGAGCTGTTTTTT; CDR3 protein: CASSTPFSTGELFF
J gene: TRBJ2-5; clone size: NA; D gene: TRBD2; V gene: TRBV5-4; CDR3 DNA: TGTGCCAGCAGCTTCCCACTAGCGGGGTTGGGAGAGACCCAGTACTTC; CDR3 protein: CASSFPLAGLGETQYF
J gene: TRBJ2-2; clone size: NA; D gene: NA; V gene: TRBV25-1; CDR3 DNA: TGTGCCAGCAGTAAACAGGGCGGGGAGCTGTTTTTT; CDR3 protein: CASSKQGGELFF
J gene: TRBJ1-2; clone size: NA; D gene: NA; V gene: TRBV9; CDR3 DNA: TGTGCCAGCAGCGGGGGACTCTCCCTGAATGGCTACACCTTC; CDR3 protein: CASSGGLSLNGYTF
J gene: TRBJ2-5; clone size: NA; D gene: NA; V gene: TRBV18; CDR3 DNA: TGTGCCAGCTCACCTTCCCAAGAGACCCAGTACTTC; CDR3 protein: CASSPSQETQYF
J gene: TRBJ2-5; clone size: NA; D gene: NA; V gene: TRBV6-1; CDR3 DNA: TGTGCCAGCAAGGGGCCGGGACAAGAGACCCAGTACTTC; CDR3 protein: CASKGPGQETQYF
J gene: TRBJ2-2; clone size: NA; D gene: TRBD2; V gene: TRBV29-1; CDR3 DNA: TGCAGCGTTGCGGGGGGCACCGGGGAGCTGTTTTTT; CDR3 protein: CSVAGGTGELFF
J gene: TRBJ2-5; clone size: NA; D gene: NA; V gene: TRBV15; CDR3 DNA: TGTGCCACCAGCAGATCCTCTAGCGACAAAGAGACCCAGTACTTC; CDR3 protein: CATSRSSSDKETQYF
J gene: TRBJ1-6; clone size: NA; D gene: NA; V gene: TRBV5-4; CDR3 DNA: TGTGCCAGCAGCTTACGTTGGGCCAATTCACCCCTCCACTTT; CDR3 protein: CASSLRWANSPLHF
J gene: TRBJ2-1; clone size: once; D gene: TRBD2; V gene: TRBV29-1; CDR3 DNA: TGCAGCGTTGAGGTAGCGGGGGGGGCATACAATGAGCAGTTCTTC; CDR3 protein: CSVEVAGGAYNEQFF
J gene: TRBJ1-2; clone size: NA; D gene: NA; V gene: TRBV11-2; CDR3 DNA: TGTGCCAGCAGCTTAGATCGGGACATTTATGGCTACACCTTC; CDR3 protein: CASSLDRDIYGYTF
J gene: TRBJ1-1; clone size: once; D gene: NA; V gene: TRBV18; CDR3 DNA: TGTGCCAGCTCACTATCGGCGACGGGCCCCGGGGGGAACACTGAAGCTTTCTTT; CDR3 protein: CASSLSATGPGGNTEAFF
J gene: TRBJ2-5; clone size: NA; D gene: NA; V gene: TRBV18; CDR3 DNA: TGTGCCAGCTCCCGGACAGACCAAGAGACCCAGTACTTC; CDR3 protein: CASSRTDQETQYF
J gene: TRBJ1-3; clone size: NA; D gene: NA; V gene: TRBV6-1; CDR3 DNA: TGTGCCAGCAGTGACCGTGACTGGGGAAGCGCCATATATTTT; CDR3 protein: CASSDRDWGSAIYF
J gene: TRBJ2-6; clone size: NA; D gene: TRBD2; V gene: TRBV2; CDR3 DNA: TGTGCCAGTGGGACTAGCGGGGCTGGGGCCAACGTCCTGACTTTC; CDR3 protein: CASGTSGAGANVLTF
J gene: TRBJ2-2; clone size: NA; D gene: TRBD1; V gene: TRBV19; CDR3 DNA: TGTGCCAGTAGGATGTACAGGGGGCTTGGTACCGGGGAGCTGTTTTTT; CDR3 protein: CASRMYRGLGTGELFF
J gene: TRBJ2-3; clone size: NA; D gene: TRBD2; V gene: TRBV5-1; CDR3 DNA: TGCGCCAGCAGCTTGGTAGGAGCGGGGAGCACAGATACGCAGTATTTT; CDR3 protein: CASSLVGAGSTDTQYF